This is a list of T cell receptor beta chains from one sample in a study of T-cell memory formation after mild COVID-19. MiXCR, run by TCRdb on the 5' RACE reads, gives a single entry per CDR3 protein. This table holds 140,000 or so distinct CDR3 sequences, about 6% found once. Sequenced sample: PBMCs or a T cell subset sorted from them (not recorded which). These receptors came from an adult woman who had mild COVID-19 (a few samples of this study predate the infection). Cell type and time point are not known. Both conserved end residues are part of each CDR3. The D gene is left open where the match is weak. Size tells how often a clone was seen (once, few, many) or the class of an expanded clone, and some rows leave it out.

many,TRBJ1-2,.,TRBV7-9,CASSLDSLWSYTF,TGTGCCAGCAGCTTGGACAGCCTGTGGAGCTACACCTTC
.,TRBJ2-2,TRBD2,TRBV7-9,CAAGLAGSTGELFF,TGTGCCGCGGGACTAGCGGGATCCACCGGGGAGCTGTTTTTT
many,TRBJ2-3,.,TRBV20-1,CSASGATSTDTQYF,TGCAGTGCTAGTGGTGCGACTAGCACAGATACGCAGTATTTT
many,TRBJ2-1,TRBD1,TRBV12-3/TRBV12-4,CASIRGQGAYEQFF,TGTGCCAGCATACGGGGGCAGGGGGCTTATGAGCAGTTCTTC
few,TRBJ1-2,.,TRBV7-9,CASSSTASPNYGYTF,TGTGCCAGCAGCTCCACAGCGAGCCCTAACTATGGCTACACCTTC
.,TRBJ2-7,.,TRBV28,CASSLLGPPYEQYF,TGTGCCAGCAGTCTACTGGGACCCCCCTACGAGCAGTACTTC
many,TRBJ1-1,.,TRBV30,CAWSTGLNTEAFF,TGTGCCTGGAGTACAGGACTAAACACTGAAGCTTTCTTT
many,TRBJ2-1,TRBD2,TRBV29-1,CSVATGTSGRNEQFF,TGCAGCGTGGCAACCGGGACTAGCGGGAGGAATGAGCAGTTCTTC
many,TRBJ1-3,.,TRBV7-8,CASSFRDTVSGNTIYF,TGTGCCAGCAGCTTTCGGGACACGGTCTCTGGAAACACCATATATTTT
.,TRBJ2-3,.,TRBV12-3/TRBV12-4,CASSLFAGSTDTQYF,TGTGCCAGCAGTTTATTTGCGGGTAGCACAGATACGCAGTATTTT
few,TRBJ1-6,.,TRBV6-1,CASSEASPLHF,TGTGCCAGCAGTGAAGCTTCACCCCTCCACTTT
few,TRBJ1-2,TRBD1,TRBV11-2,CASSLEPGTANYGYTF,TGTGCCAGCAGCTTAGAACCCGGGACAGCTAACTATGGCTACACCTTC
many,TRBJ2-7,TRBD1,TRBV29-1,CSAGTDSYEQYF,TGCAGCGCTGGGACAGACTCCTACGAGCAGTACTTC
few,TRBJ2-7,.,TRBV24-1,CATSAASGPFYEQYF,TGTGCCACCAGTGCGGCGTCCGGTCCCTTCTACGAGCAGTACTTC
many,TRBJ2-3,TRBD2,TRBV5-1,CASSLVSSGSVRTDTQYF,TGCGCCAGCAGCTTGGTCTCTAGCGGGAGTGTGAGGACAGATACGCAGTATTTT
.,TRBJ2-3,.,TRBV9,CASRRVSTDTQYF,TGTGCCAGCAGACGGGTTAGCACAGATACGCAGTATTTT
many,TRBJ2-5,TRBD2,TRBV24-1,CATSDRGGGPTETQYF,TGTGCCACCAGTGATAGGGGCGGGGGGCCTACGGAGACCCAGTACTTC
.,TRBJ2-1,TRBD2,TRBV7-3,CASSSYPGLAHNEQFF,TGTGCCAGCAGCTCGTATCCGGGACTAGCGCACAATGAGCAGTTCTTC
.,TRBJ2-1,.,TRBV20-1,CSAREGKSFDEQFF,TGCAGTGCTAGAGAAGGTAAAAGCTTTGATGAGCAGTTCTTC
.,TRBJ2-1,TRBD2,TRBV5-1,CASSARTSGSLVHEQFF,TGCGCCAGCAGCGCCCGGACTAGCGGGAGTCTTGTACATGAGCAGTTCTTC
.,TRBJ1-3,.,TRBV12-3/TRBV12-4,CAFGRNSGNTIYF,TGTGCCTTCGGACGGAACTCTGGAAACACCATATATTTT
many,TRBJ2-7,TRBD1,TRBV14,CASSQVFGTGWPYEQYF,TGTGCCAGCAGCCAAGTATTCGGGACAGGGTGGCCCTACGAGCAGTACTTC
many,TRBJ2-7,TRBD1,TRBV20-1,CSASGQIYEQYF,TGCAGTGCCTCGGGACAGATCTACGAGCAGTACTTC
.,TRBJ2-3,TRBD1,TRBV13,CASSIRTGPGTDTQYF,TGTGCCAGCAGTATTAGGACAGGGCCTGGCACAGATACGCAGTATTTT
many,TRBJ1-5,.,TRBV5-1,CASSLGAGGSNQPQHF,TGCGCCAGCAGCTTGGGAGCAGGCGGCAGCAATCAGCCCCAGCATTTT
many,TRBJ2-3,TRBD1,TRBV11-2,CASSAGTGLTDTQYF,TGTGCCAGCAGCGCCGGGACAGGTCTTACAGATACGCAGTATTTT
few,TRBJ1-6,.,TRBV12-3/TRBV12-4,CASTRGGLGSPLHF,TGTGCCAGCACTCGAGGAGGGCTTGGTTCACCCCTCCACTTT
many,TRBJ2-7,.,TRBV5-1,CASSWGAGPYEQYF,TGCGCCAGCAGCTGGGGGGCAGGGCCCTACGAGCAGTACTTC
few,TRBJ1-1,TRBD1,TRBV24-1,CASRGKYTEAFF,TGTGCCTCCAGGGGGAAGTACACTGAAGCTTTCTTT
many,TRBJ2-2,.,TRBV12-3/TRBV12-4,CASSLGQSSGELFF,TGTGCCAGCAGTTTAGGACAGTCGTCCGGGGAGCTGTTCTTT
few,TRBJ2-3,.,TRBV24-1,CATRGTGPTHTQYF,TGTGCCACCAGGGGAACCGGTCCCACACATACGCAGTATTTT
.,TRBJ2-7,TRBD1,TRBV4-1,CASSQTHGQGIEQYF,TGCGCCAGCAGCCAAACGCATGGACAGGGGATCGAGCAGTACTTC
few,TRBJ1-5,.,TRBV30,CAWSVDSQRDQPQHF,TGTGCCTGGAGTGTAGATTCCCAGCGAGATCAGCCCCAGCATTTT
few,TRBJ1-5,.,TRBV12-3/TRBV12-4,CASSSPTVSNQPQHF,TGTGCCAGCAGTTCCCCAACAGTGAGCAATCAGCCCCAGCATTTT
.,TRBJ1-1,.,TRBV29-1,CSVPPMDTEAFF,TGCAGCGTTCCCCCCATGGACACTGAAGCTTTCTTT
many,TRBJ2-3,.,TRBV20-1,CSARAGTSGTDTQYF,TGCAGTGCTAGAGCTGGAACAAGCGGCACAGATACGCAGTATTTT
few,TRBJ2-2,.,TRBV5-1,CASSLESGIRADTGELFF,TGCGCCAGCAGCTTGGAATCGGGAATCAGGGCGGACACCGGGGAGCTGTTTTTT
few,TRBJ1-5,.,TRBV7-9,CASSSSGAQPQHF,TGTGCCAGCAGCTCTTCAGGGGCTCAGCCCCAGCATTTT
many,TRBJ2-2,.,TRBV7-2,CASSLGGANTGELFF,TGTGCCAGCAGTTTGGGAGGTGCGAACACCGGGGAGCTGTTTTTT
many,TRBJ1-2,.,TRBV5-1,CASSLERGNYGYTF,TGCGCCAGCAGCTTGGAACGGGGGAACTATGGCTACACCTTC
few,TRBJ2-1,TRBD1,TRBV3-1,CASSQGSPGTGLDEQFF,TGTGCCAGCAGCCAAGGCAGCCCCGGGACAGGGCTAGATGAGCAGTTCTTC
few,TRBJ2-3,.,TRBV5-1,CASSWLRGDRDTQYF,TGCGCCAGCAGCTGGCTAAGGGGGGATCGGGATACGCAGTATTTT
many,TRBJ1-1,.,TRBV5-1,CASSVDSNMNTEAFF,TGCGCCAGCAGCGTGGACAGCAACATGAACACTGAAGCTTTCTTT
.,TRBJ1-2,.,TRBV27,CASSLSGGSGYTF,TGTGCCAGCAGTTTATCGGGCGGGTCTGGCTACACCTTC
many,TRBJ2-3,.,TRBV12-3/TRBV12-4,CASIKAGTTSTDTQYF,TGTGCCAGCATTAAAGCCGGGACAACTAGCACAGATACGCAGTATTTT
few,TRBJ1-5,TRBD1,TRBV30,CAWSVPGGNNQPQHF,TGTGCCTGGAGTGTCCCAGGGGGCAACAATCAGCCCCAGCATTTT
many,TRBJ2-1,TRBD2,TRBV29-1,CSVLAEVSSYNEQFF,TGCAGCGTTCTAGCGGAAGTAAGCTCCTACAATGAGCAGTTCTTC
.,TRBJ2-2,TRBD2,TRBV5-5,CASSPLAGDYTGELFF,TGTGCCAGCAGCCCCCTAGCGGGAGACTACACCGGGGAGCTGTTTTTT